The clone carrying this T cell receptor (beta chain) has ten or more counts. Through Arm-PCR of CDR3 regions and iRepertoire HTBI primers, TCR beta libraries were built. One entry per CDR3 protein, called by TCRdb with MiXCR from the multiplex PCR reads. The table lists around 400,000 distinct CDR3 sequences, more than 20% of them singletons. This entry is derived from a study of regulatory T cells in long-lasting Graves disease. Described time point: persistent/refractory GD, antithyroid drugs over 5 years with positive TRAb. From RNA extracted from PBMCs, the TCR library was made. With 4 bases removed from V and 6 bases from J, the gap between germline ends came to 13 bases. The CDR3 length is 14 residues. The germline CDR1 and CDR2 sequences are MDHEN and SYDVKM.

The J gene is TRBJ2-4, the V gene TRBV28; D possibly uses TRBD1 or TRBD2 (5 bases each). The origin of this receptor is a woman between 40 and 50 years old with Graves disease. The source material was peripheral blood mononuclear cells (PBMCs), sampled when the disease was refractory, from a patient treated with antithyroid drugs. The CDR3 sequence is CASSSGRGANIQYF. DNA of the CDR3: TGTGCCAGCAGTTCTGGTAGAGGGGCAAACATTCAGTACTTC.